The entry that follows covers one T cell receptor (beta chain) sequence. This record comes from a study of identifying expanded T cells in peripheral blood. Assay: immunoSEQ multiplex PCR; the TCRdb copy retains only in-frame clones and omits some. In the table there are under 150,000 clones, 75% to 90% of which are singletons. Sequenced material: blood. The sequence derives from a person aged 18 to 75 in good health.

In nucleotides, the CDR3 is TGTGCCAGCCGAGGGACCCAGCTCTATGGCTACACCTTC. This gives the protein CASRGTQLYGYTF. The J gene is TRBJ1-2, the V gene TRBV2; D may be TRBD1 (5 bases). The V gene lost 8 bases and the J gene lost 4 bases, with 14 bases spanning the gap. Germline CDR1 reads SNHLY; CDR2 reads FYNNEI. The CDR3 runs to 13 residues.